This TCR beta chain was observed in a study of blood T cell repertoires in COVID-19. Overall study: The United States, Italy and Spain supplied acute and convalescent COVID-19 samples. Nucleic acid was either cDNA or gDNA, and it came from T cells, B-cell-depleted T cells, or PBMCs.

This clone was observed a single time. Germline values: CDR1 LNHDA, CDR2 SQIVND (reference sequence). V was pared by 2 bases and J by 2 bases, with 12 bases between. CDR3 length equals 15 residues. This table comes from immunoSEQ multiplex PCR, and its TCRdb copy is limited to in-frame clones, with some not included. The data show roughly 160,000 clones, with roughly four fifths seen just once and about 2% held by the top ten. The sequence was collected from a woman of 80 years or more with acute or convalescent COVID-19. This chain links TRBV19 with TRBJ1-2, with a possible D match to TRBD1 (6 bases). The sample was peripheral blood. CDR3 sequence (DNA): TGTGCCAGTAGTATAAACTCTCAGGGGAACTATGGCTACACCTTC. As protein: CASSINSQGNYGYTF. Together with reference TRBV19 and TRBJ1-2, the CDR3 gives the full variable domain: DGGITQSPKYLFRKEGQNVTLSCEQNLNHDAMYWYRQDPGQGLRLIYYSQIVNDFQKGDIAEGYSVSREKKESFPLTVTSAQKNPTAFYLCASSINSQGNYGYTFGSGTRLTVV.